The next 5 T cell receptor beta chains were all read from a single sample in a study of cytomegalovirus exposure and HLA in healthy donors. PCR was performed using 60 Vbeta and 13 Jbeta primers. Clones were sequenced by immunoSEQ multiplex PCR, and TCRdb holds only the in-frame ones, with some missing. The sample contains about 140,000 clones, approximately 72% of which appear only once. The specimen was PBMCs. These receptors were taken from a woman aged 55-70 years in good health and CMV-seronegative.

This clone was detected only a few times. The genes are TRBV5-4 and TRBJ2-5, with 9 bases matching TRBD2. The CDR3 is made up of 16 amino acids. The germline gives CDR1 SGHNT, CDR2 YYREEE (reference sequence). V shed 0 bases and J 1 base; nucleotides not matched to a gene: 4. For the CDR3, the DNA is TGTGCCAGCAGCTTGGAGGCTAGCGGGGCCCAAGAGACCCAGTACTTC. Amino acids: CASSLEASGAQETQYF.

The CDR3 DNA reads TGTGCCACCAGCAGAGATCGCACTCGGTCGAACGAGCAGTACTTC. This gives the protein CATSRDRTRSNEQYF. V usage is TRBV15 and J usage is TRBJ2-7, with unresolved D. This CDR3 spans 15 amino acids. With 0 bases removed from V and 5 bases from J, the gap between germline ends came to 14 bases. CDR1 LNHNV and CDR2 YYDKDF come from the germline V gene (reference sequence).

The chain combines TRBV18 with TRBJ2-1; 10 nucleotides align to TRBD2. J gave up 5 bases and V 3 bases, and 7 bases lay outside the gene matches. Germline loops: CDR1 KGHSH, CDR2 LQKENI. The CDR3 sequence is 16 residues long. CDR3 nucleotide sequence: TGTGCCAGCTCACCCCTGTCTAGCGGGAGCCACAATGAGCAGTTCTTC. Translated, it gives CASSPLSSGSHNEQFF.

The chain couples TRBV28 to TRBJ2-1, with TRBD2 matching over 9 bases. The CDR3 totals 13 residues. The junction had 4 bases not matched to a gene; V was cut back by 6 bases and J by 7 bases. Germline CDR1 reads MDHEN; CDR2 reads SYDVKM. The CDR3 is CASRASGINEQFF. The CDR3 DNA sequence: TGTGCCAGCAGGGCTAGCGGGATAAATGAGCAGTTCTTC.

The DNA for the CDR3 is TGCGCCAGCAGCCCTACAGGGGAGTGGGGCACCATATATTTT. This encodes CASSPTGEWGTIYF. The chain carries TRBV5-1 and TRBJ1-3, with TRBD1 identical over 7 bases. The length of the CDR3 is 14 residues. From germline, CDR1 is SGHRS and CDR2 YFSETQ. The V segment lost 4 bases and the J segment 9 bases; nucleotides outside the gene matches: 10.